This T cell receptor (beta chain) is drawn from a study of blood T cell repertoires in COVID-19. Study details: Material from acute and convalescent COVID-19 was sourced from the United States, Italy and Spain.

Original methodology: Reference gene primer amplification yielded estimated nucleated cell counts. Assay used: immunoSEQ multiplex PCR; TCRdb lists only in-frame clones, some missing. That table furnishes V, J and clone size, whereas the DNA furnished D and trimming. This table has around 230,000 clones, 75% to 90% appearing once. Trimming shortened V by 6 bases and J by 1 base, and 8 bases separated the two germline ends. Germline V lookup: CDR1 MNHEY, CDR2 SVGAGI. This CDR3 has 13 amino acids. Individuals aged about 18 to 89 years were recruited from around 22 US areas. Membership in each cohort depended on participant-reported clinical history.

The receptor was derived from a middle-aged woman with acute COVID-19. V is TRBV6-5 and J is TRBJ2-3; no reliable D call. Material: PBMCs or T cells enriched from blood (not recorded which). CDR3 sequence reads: CASSPVGTDTQYF. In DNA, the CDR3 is TGTGCCAGCAGCCCCGTTGGCACAGATACGCAGTATTTT.